This TCR beta chain is from a study of T cells after yellow fever vaccination. V was clipped by 1 base and J by 0 bases, with 10 bases between them. There are 16 residues in the CDR3. The V gene's germline CDR1 is SGHTA and CDR2 FQGNSA. This clonotype was counted at least ten times. Using its own MiXCR run on the 5' RACE reads, TCRdb lists one record per CDR3 protein. The sample comprises some 110,000 distinct CDR3 sequences, under 8.5% of which are singletons, and nearly 2.5% rests with the top ten. The receptor comes from a man younger than 35 who received the YFV17D yellow fever vaccine. The chain recombines TRBV7-2 with TRBJ2-1; D not resolved. The sample consisted of CD4+ T cells sorted from PBMCs, taken 10 days after the first yellow fever vaccination. DNA of the CDR3: TGTGCCAGCAGCTTAGAGGCCGGTAGCTCCTACAATGAGCAGTTCTTC. Protein: CASSLEAGSSYNEQFF.